This TCR beta chain is drawn from a study of T cell responses to AZD1222 COVID-19 vaccine. Broader study findings: Nearly half of unique spike-specific TCRs reportedly avoided B.1.351 and B.1.1.7 mutated regions. Donors were largely white British and mainly female; clonal diversity was possibly underestimated.

CDR1 and CDR2 from the germline V gene are MNHEY and SVGAGI. V dropped 6 bases and J dropped 2; count of bases not matched to a gene: 6. The CDR3 covers 15 residues. Here immunoSEQ multiplex PCR was the method, and the copy in TCRdb shows in-frame clones only, minus some. This table holds about 200,000 clones, approximately 91% found once. Comment on this clone: Its matching antigen is unknown.

The input for sequencing was peripheral blood, taken 28 days after the second AZD1222 dose. The chain carries TRBV6-5 and TRBJ2-2; 7 nucleotides line up with TRBD1. The source of this sequence is an adult who received the AZD1222 COVID-19 vaccine. The CDR3 DNA follows: TGTGCCAGCAGGGCTTACAGGGGAAACACCGGGGAGCTGTTTTTT. Amino acids: CASRAYRGNTGELFF.